The next 32 T cell receptor beta chains were all read from a single sample in a study of cytomegalovirus exposure and HLA in healthy donors. The primer mix had 60 Vbeta and 13 Jbeta primers. TCRdb's copy holds only in-frame clones and misses some; the assay was immunoSEQ multiplex PCR. The sample comprises about 120,000 clones, around 76% of which are singletons, and roughly 30% rests with the top ten. Sequenced material: PBMCs. Receptor source: a man aged 55 to 70 in good health and CMV-seropositive.

This clone was observed a few times. The chain is built from TRBV28 and TRBJ1-5, with 8 nucleotides matching TRBD1. Germline CDR1 and CDR2: MDHEN and SYDVKM. Unmatched junction bases numbered 13, after V lost 5 bases and J lost 7 bases. CDR3 length: 16 residues. The CDR3 nucleotides are TGTGCCAGCAGTGTACGGACAGGGCGGTCCCGACAGCCCCAGCATTTT. Its translation: CASSVRTGRSRQPQHF.

The chain uses TRBV6-4 and TRBJ2-4; 7 bases agree with TRBD1. This CDR3 is 17 amino acids long. The V segment lost 6 bases and the J segment 8 bases; nucleotides outside the gene matches: 19. The germline CDR1 and CDR2 sequences are MRHNA and SNTAGT. The CDR3 bases are TGTGCCAGCAGGGTTCCGGACAGGTCCAACTATCGGGACATTCAGTACTTC. Encoded protein: CASRVPDRSNYRDIQYF.

This clone was seen a single time. The rearrangement links TRBV19 to TRBJ1-2; 9 bases line up with TRBD1. The V gene's germline CDR1 is LNHDA and CDR2 SQIVND (reference sequence). The CDR3 spans 15 residues. Trimming removed 7 bases from V and 4 bases from J; junction bases left unmatched: 10. Written as DNA, the CDR3 is TGTGCCAGTATCCCACAGGGGGCGCGGGGCTATGGCTACACCTTC. Translation: CASIPQGARGYGYTF. Supplemented by reference TRBV19 and TRBJ1-2, the full variable domain reads DGGITQSPKYLFRKEGQNVTLSCEQNLNHDAMYWYRQDPGQGLRLIYYSQIVNDFQKGDIAEGYSVSREKKESFPLTVTSAQKNPTAFYLCASIPQGARGYGYTFGSGTRLTVV.

In this sample, this clone turned up once. The chain joins TRBV9 to TRBJ2-5, with D possibly TRBD1 on 5 matching bases. Germline V lookup: CDR1 SGDLS, CDR2 YYNGEE. Trimming removed 0 bases from V and 9 bases from J, with 18 bases in between. The CDR3 is made up of 15 amino acids. CDR3 residues: CASSVGGQGQGAQYF. CDR3 coding DNA: TGTGCCAGCAGCGTAGGGGGCCAGGGCCAAGGGGCCCAGTACTTC.

V is TRBV9 and J is TRBJ2-5, with 9 bases fitting TRBD2. With 2 bases clipped from V and 1 base from J, the junction kept 6 bases outside the gene matches. The length of the CDR3 is 16 residues. Germline V gives CDR1 SGDLS, CDR2 YYNGEE. The CDR3 DNA is TGTGCCAGCAGCGTGGGGGCTAGCGGGACCCAAGAGACCCAGTACTTC. It codes for CASSVGASGTQETQYF.

This clone was seen more than once but under ten times. The chain has TRBV19 and TRBJ2-1; 9 positions match TRBD1. The CDR3 has 15 amino acids. Per germline, CDR1 LNHDA and CDR2 SQIVND (reference sequence). V shed 8 bases and J 4 bases; nucleotides not matched to a gene: 9. The CDR3 reads CASGDRDHLYNEQFF. DNA for the CDR3: TGTGCCAGTGGGGACAGGGACCACCTATACAATGAGCAGTTCTTC.

This clone was seen a single time. This sequence joins TRBV2 and TRBJ2-1; unclear D gene. Looked up from germline, CDR1 is SNHLY and CDR2 is FYNNEI. Trimming took 5 bases from V and 14 from J, leaving 10 bases between them. The CDR3 spans 10 residues. CDR3 sequence reads: CASSTNAEFF. CDR3 DNA: TGTGCCAGCAGTACAAATGCTGAGTTCTTC.

The rearrangement uses TRBV5-1 and TRBJ1-1; D not certain. Germline CDR1 is SGHRS and CDR2 is YFSETQ. V was trimmed by 4 bases and J by 0 bases, leaving 13 bases between them. The CDR3 sequence is 15 residues long. The CDR3: CASSPFTTVNTEAFF. Written as DNA, the CDR3 is TGCGCCAGCAGCCCTTTTACTACTGTGAACACTGAAGCTTTCTTT.

This rearrangement joins TRBV6-5 to TRBJ1-1; D gene uncertain. V lost 7 bases and J 0 bases, leaving 9 bases between the germline ends. Germline V gene data show CDR1 as MNHEY and CDR2 as SVGAGI. There are 13 residues in the CDR3. CDR3 sequence reads: CASKSHMNTEAFF. The CDR3 DNA reads TGTGCCAGCAAATCCCACATGAACACTGAAGCTTTCTTT.

The V call is TRBV7-2, the J call TRBJ1-5; 8 positions match TRBD1. Germline V gene sequence: CDR1 SGHTA, CDR2 FQGNSA. V trimming: 5 bases; J trimming: 5 bases; junction bases outside the gene matches: 8. The CDR3 runs to 15 residues. CDR3 sequence: CASSRPGQGYQPQHF. As DNA, the CDR3 is TGTGCCAGCAGCCGGCCAGGACAGGGATATCAGCCCCAGCATTTT.

The chain employs TRBV7-9 and TRBJ2-7; 7 nucleotides align to TRBD2. The V gene's germline CDR1 is SEHNR and CDR2 FQNEAQ (reference sequence). The CDR3 runs 14 residues. The ends lost 2 bases at V and 3 bases at J; junction bases unmatched: 4. DNA for the CDR3: TGTGCCAGCAGCTTATTCTCGGGGGGCTACGAGCAGTACTTC. The encoded protein is CASSLFSGGYEQYF.

The chain combines TRBV2 with TRBJ2-1, with TRBD2 as a possible D gene (5 bases). CDR1 and CDR2 from the germline V gene are SNHLY and FYNNEI. The V gene lost 6 bases and the J gene lost 6 bases, with 15 bases spanning the gap. This CDR3 has 14 amino acids. CDR3 in DNA: TGTGCCAGCAGCTTCCGGGGTCGGTGCAATGAGCAGTTCTTC. This gives the protein CASSFRGRCNEQFF.

V is TRBV7-9 and J is TRBJ1-1; TRBD1 is a possible D gene (5 bases). CDR3 size: 18 residues. V lost 2 bases and J 3 bases, leaving 22 bases between the germline ends. CDR1 SEHNR and CDR2 FQNEAQ come from the germline V gene (reference sequence). CDR3 DNA: TGTGCCAGCAGCTTAAAGTTGAGCAGGGCCCCGTGGGACACTGAAGCTTTCTTT. It is translated as CASSLKLSRAPWDTEAFF.

In this sample, this clone turned up a few times. The chain's CDR3 is CASSSRGGKNPYEQYF. The DNA for the CDR3 is TGTGCCAGCAGTTCCCGGGGTGGGAAGAACCCTTACGAGCAGTACTTC. The chain couples TRBV28 to TRBJ2-7; maybe TRBD2 (5 bases). CDR1 MDHEN and CDR2 SYDVKM come from the germline V gene. There are 16 residues in the CDR3. Trimming cost V 4 bases and J 4 bases, with 20 bases left between them.

The rearrangement joins TRBV6-5 to TRBJ1-5; 10 bases line up with TRBD1. CDR1 and CDR2 from the germline V gene are MNHEY and SVGAGI. J was trimmed by 7 bases and V by 5 bases; bases with no gene match: 5. The CDR3 totals 14 residues. CDR3 loop: CASSPGTGAQPQHF. The CDR3 nucleotides read TGTGCCAGCAGTCCAGGGACAGGGGCGCAGCCCCAGCATTTT.

V and J are TRBV4-1 and TRBJ1-2, with 10 nucleotides matching TRBD1. The J segment lost 3 bases and the V segment lost 3 bases, leaving 7 bases of the junction unmatched. This CDR3 spans 16 amino acids. Germline CDR1 reads MGHRA; CDR2 reads YSYEKL. CDR3 residues: CASSQMGTGEYYGYTF. CDR3 nucleotides: TGCGCCAGCAGCCAGATGGGGACAGGGGAATACTATGGCTACACCTTC.

The chain has TRBV11-3 and TRBJ2-3, with TRBD2 as a possible D gene (5 bases). Trimming took off 5 bases at V and 4 bases at J, with 7 bases between the two ends. Germline assignment: CDR1 SGHNT and CDR2 YENEEA. The CDR3 runs 12 residues. CDR3 nucleotide sequence: TGTGCCAGCAGCACGGAGGCAGATACGCAGTATTTT. It encodes CASSTEADTQYF.

The chain carries TRBV5-1 and TRBJ1-6; D possibly corresponds to TRBD1 (5 bases). CDR3 size: 14 residues. V dropped 5 bases and J dropped 7 bases, with 13 bases sitting between them. Germline loops: CDR1 SGHRS, CDR2 YFSETQ. CDR3 in DNA: TGCGCCAGCAGAGGGGATTTAGGGAATTCACCCCTCCACTTT. This sequence encodes CASRGDLGNSPLHF.

The chain links TRBV5-1 to TRBJ1-4; D gene unclear. The CDR3 totals 15 residues. Trimming pared 2 bases from V and 0 bases from J, leaving 8 bases between. Germline CDR1 and CDR2: SGHRS and YFSETQ. CDR3 amino acids: CASSFGSATNEKLFF. For the CDR3, the DNA is TGCGCCAGCAGCTTTGGCAGTGCAACTAATGAAAAACTGTTTTTT.

V and J are TRBV11-2 and TRBJ2-3, with 10 bases aligning to TRBD2. CDR3 length equals 17 residues. Looked up from germline, CDR1 is SGHAT and CDR2 is FQNNGV. The V gene end was trimmed by 1 base and the J gene end by 0 bases; junction bases not matched to a gene: 4. CDR3 sequence: CASSLGLAGFSTDTQYF. The CDR3 DNA is TGTGCCAGCAGCTTAGGACTAGCGGGCTTCAGCACAGATACGCAGTATTTT.

The V and J genes are TRBV19 and TRBJ1-1; 9 bases match TRBD1. This CDR3 comprises 15 residues. From germline, CDR1 is LNHDA and CDR2 SQIVND (reference sequence). With 0 bases clipped from V and 6 bases from J, the junction kept 5 bases outside the gene matches. The CDR3 bases are TGTGCCAGTAGTATAGAAGGGACAGGGCTCGCTGAAGCTTTCTTT. This codes for CASSIEGTGLAEAFF.

This clone occurred once. The V and J genes are TRBV27 and TRBJ1-1; D is undetermined. Trimming removed 4 bases from V and 1 base from J, with 10 bases in between. The germline V gene has CDR1 MNHEY and CDR2 SMNVEV (reference sequence). This CDR3 contains 14 residues. This CDR3 reads CASSSLETNTEAFF. The CDR3 region has the DNA TGTGCCAGCAGTTCCCTGGAGACGAACACTGAAGCTTTCTTT.

The count of this clone is one. V gene TRBV25-1 combines with J gene TRBJ1-3; TRBD1 matches 8 bases. The V and J ends lost 4 bases and 0 bases, in that order; junction bases with no gene match: 2. The CDR3 spans 15 residues. Germline CDR1 MGHDK, CDR2 SYGVNS. The CDR3 DNA sequence: TGTGCCAGCAGTGTCACAGGGGGCTCTGGAAACACCATATATTTT. It yields the protein CASSVTGGSGNTIYF. The whole variable domain, filled in from reference TRBV25-1 and TRBJ1-3, reads EADIYQTPRYLVIGTGKKITLECSQTMGHDKMYWYQQDPGMELHLIHYSYGVNSTEKGDLSSESTVSRIRTEHFPLTLESARPSHTSQYLCASSVTGGSGNTIYFGEGSWLTVV.

V usage is TRBV30 and J usage is TRBJ2-1; D is perhaps TRBD1 (5 bases). The germline V gene encodes CDR1 GTSNPN and CDR2 SVGIG (reference sequence). Trimming shortened V by 1 base and J by 10 bases, and 17 bases separated the two germline ends. This CDR3 comprises 14 residues. Written as DNA, the CDR3 is TGTGCCTGGAGTGAGGGGCAGGGTATCTCCGAGCAGTTCTTC. Residues: CAWSEGQGISEQFF.

This clone occurred a few times. V and J are TRBV27 and TRBJ2-1, with 11 bases matching TRBD2. V lost 8 bases to trimming and J lost 1 base; unmatched junction nucleotides: 4. The CDR3 has 15 residues. CDR1 and CDR2 (germline): MNHEY, SMNVEV (reference sequence). For the CDR3, the DNA is TGTGCCAGCCGTTCTAGCGGGAGGTCCTACAATGAGCAGTTCTTC. Translating gives CASRSSGRSYNEQFF.

V gene TRBV6-5 combines with J gene TRBJ1-2, with TRBD1 as a possible D gene (6 bases). The CDR3 totals 14 residues. V lost 4 bases and J 5 bases, leaving 14 bases between the germline ends. Germline V gene lookup returns CDR1 MNHEY and CDR2 SVGAGI. The CDR3 reads CASSLRTEGYGYTF. CDR3 DNA: TGTGCCAGCAGTTTAAGGACAGAGGGGTATGGCTACACCTTC.

This clone was picked up one time. The J gene is TRBJ2-6, the V gene TRBV5-1; TRBD1 aligns across 8 bases. The CDR3 sequence is 16 residues long. Trimming at V came to 4 bases and at J to 4 bases, leaving 7 bases not matched to a gene. The germline gives CDR1 SGHRS, CDR2 YFSETQ. In DNA, the CDR3 is TGCGCCAGCAGCCAGGGGGCAGGGACGGGGGCCAACGTCCTGACTTTC. Amino acid sequence: CASSQGAGTGANVLTF.

V is TRBV5-1 and J is TRBJ2-7; 9 bases match TRBD2. Losses at the gene ends were 7 bases for V and 2 bases for J; bases not matched to a gene: 4. There are 13 residues in the CDR3. Germline values: CDR1 SGHRS, CDR2 YFSETQ. The CDR3 DNA reads as TGCGCCAGCTCTCAGCGGGGGGCCTACGAGCAGTACTTC. This translates into CASSQRGAYEQYF.

This sequence joins TRBV7-2 and TRBJ2-1, with 12 nucleotides matching TRBD2. The V segment lost 7 bases and the J segment 2 bases; nucleotides outside the gene matches: 9. The CDR3 sequence is 17 residues long. CDR1 is SGHTA and CDR2 is FQGNSA in the germline V gene. The chain's CDR3 is CASISLAGGPPYNEQFF. CDR3 bases: TGTGCCAGCATCTCTCTAGCGGGGGGGCCCCCCTACAATGAGCAGTTCTTC.

The chain recombines TRBV5-1 with TRBJ1-1; a weak D match, TRBD1 (5 bases). Germline CDR1 reads SGHRS; CDR2 reads YFSETQ. V was trimmed by 7 bases and J by 1 base, leaving 14 bases between them. This CDR3 has 14 residues. CDR3 sequence reads: CASGRGAANTEAFF. CDR3 nucleotide sequence: TGCGCCAGCGGGAGGGGAGCGGCGAACACTGAAGCTTTCTTT.

The V and J genes are TRBV27 and TRBJ2-1, with 11 bases that match TRBD1. This CDR3 has 15 amino acids. Germline-derived CDR1 and CDR2 are MNHEY and SMNVEV (reference sequence). Trimming cost V 3 bases and J 7 bases; bases outside gene matches: 5. Here the CDR3 DNA reads TGTGCCAGCAGTTTTCTCGGGACAGGGGGGAATGAGCAGTTCTTC. Protein sequence: CASSFLGTGGNEQFF.

This clone occurred a few times. For the CDR3, the DNA is TGTGCCAGCAGCTTGGTAGGACAGCCCTACGAGCAGTACTTC. Translating gives CASSLVGQPYEQYF. The V and J genes are TRBV5-6 and TRBJ2-7, with D perhaps TRBD1 (6 bases). In germline, CDR1 is SGHDT, CDR2 YYEEEE. V lost 0 bases and J lost 2, with 9 bases in between. The CDR3 totals 14 residues.